A single sample is the source of the 20 T cell receptor beta chains below, sequenced in a study of CD8 T cells in ankylosing spondylitis. General observations from the study: What seemed typical of ankylosing spondylitis blood was a TCR beta motif built from several highly homologous variants.

These receptors have no known antigen. Each CDR3 protein is one row after TCRdb ran MiXCR on the 5' RACE reads. Of roughly 490,000 distinct CDR3 sequences listed, about 5.2% were seen once; the top ten hold 3% to 4.5%. The sample taken for sequencing was blood, either unsorted or a sorted T cell fraction (not recorded which). The receptors come from a male donor with ankylosing spondylitis.

This clonotype was counted only a few times. This sequence joins TRBV20-1 and TRBJ1-1; D is possibly TRBD1 (6 bases). This CDR3 is built from 15 residues. With 6 bases removed from V and 0 bases from J, the gap between germline ends came to 17 bases. Germline V gene sequence: CDR1 DFQATT, CDR2 SNEGSKA (reference sequence). CDR3 region: CSAPRRGHLNTEAFF. The DNA of the CDR3 is TGCAGTGCCCCCCGACGGGGACACTTGAACACTGAAGCTTTCTTT.

This clonotype was seen a few times. The V gene is TRBV2, the J gene TRBJ1-3; D is ambiguous. Germline V gene sequence: CDR1 SNHLY, CDR2 FYNNEI. The CDR3 loop spans 15 amino acids. The V end was cut by 5 bases, the J end by 0 bases, with 11 bases between. DNA of the CDR3: TGTGCCAGCAGTCCACTGACGAGCTCTGGAAACACCATATATTTT. Its protein is CASSPLTSSGNTIYF.

This clonotype was counted ten times or more. The chain couples TRBV28 to TRBJ2-4; no definite D call. The CDR3 length is 14 residues. V gave up 6 bases and J gave up 0 bases, with 9 bases separating them. The V gene's germline CDR1 is MDHEN and CDR2 SYDVKM. The CDR3 DNA reads as TGTGCCAGCAGGCCTCCATCAGCCAAAAACATTCAGTACTTC. Translated, it gives CASRPPSAKNIQYF.

This clonotype was found many times. V usage is TRBV29-1 and J usage is TRBJ2-6; D remains unclear. Germline V gene sequence: CDR1 SQVTM, CDR2 ANQGSEA. This CDR3 region has 12 residues. V lost 5 bases, J lost 2 bases, and 4 bases lay in between. The CDR3 region is CSVLAGANVLTF. Written as DNA, the CDR3 is TGCAGCGTTTTGGCTGGGGCCAACGTCCTGACTTTC.

Ten or more counts support this clonotype. V usage is TRBV7-8 and J usage is TRBJ2-1; TRBD1 agrees at 8 bases. The CDR3 consists of 16 residues. CDR1 is SGHVS, CDR2 FQNEAQ, per germline. V lost 2 bases to trimming and J lost 4 bases; unmatched junction nucleotides: 7. CDR3 coding DNA: TGTGCCAGCAGCTTATTTACTACAGGGGGATACAATGAGCAGTTCTTC. Protein sequence: CASSLFTTGGYNEQFF.

The chain has TRBV12-3 or TRBV12-4 and TRBJ2-3; D may be TRBD1 or TRBD2 (5 bases each). Trimming shortened V by 1 base and J by 11 bases, and 13 bases separated the two germline ends. The CDR3 has 13 amino acids. The CDR3 nucleotides are TGTGCCAGCAGTTTAGATTGGGGGTGGGGGCAGTATTTT. Protein sequence: CASSLDWGWGQYF.

This clonotype was counted many times. The CDR3: CASSLARVGIAEAFF. As DNA, the CDR3 is TGTGCCAGCAGCCTTGCTCGGGTAGGTATCGCTGAAGCTTTCTTT. The gene calls are TRBV3-1 and TRBJ1-1; D unresolved. In germline, CDR1 is LGHDT, CDR2 YNNKEL (reference sequence). The CDR3 contains 15 residues. V was shortened by 4 bases and J by 6 bases, with 18 bases between the two germline ends.

In its sample, this clonotype was seen many times. The chain has TRBV29-1 and TRBJ1-2, with D maybe TRBD1 (6 bases). The germline V gene has CDR1 SQVTM and CDR2 ANQGSEA. CDR3 length: 12 residues. Trimming removed 3 bases at V and 7 bases at J, with 12 bases between. The CDR3 region has the DNA TGCAGCGTTGACAGGGGAGTGAGTGGCTACACCTTC. Amino acids: CSVDRGVSGYTF.

This clonotype has ten or more counts. V is TRBV24-1 and J is TRBJ2-2, with 7 bases fitting TRBD2. The germline V gene has CDR1 KGHDR and CDR2 SFDVKD. The junction had 8 bases not matched to a gene; V was cut back by 0 bases and J by 5 bases. The CDR3 has 17 residues. The CDR3 loop reads CATSDLEREADTGELFF. CDR3 in DNA: TGTGCCACCAGTGATTTGGAACGGGAGGCTGATACCGGGGAGCTGTTTTTT.

This clonotype has at least ten counts. This chain joins TRBV27 and TRBJ1-5; no definite D call. Trimming left V 2 bases short and J 7 bases short, with 6 bases between. CDR1 is MNHEY, CDR2 SMNVEV, per germline (reference sequence). This CDR3 has 12 residues. DNA of the CDR3: TGTGCCAGCAGTTTAAATGGGCAGCCCCAGCATTTT. It codes for CASSLNGQPQHF.

This clonotype was seen ten or more times. This rearrangement joins TRBV7-9 to TRBJ1-4, with TRBD1 matching 7 bases. J lost 15 bases, V lost 5 bases, and 24 bases had no gene match. The CDR3 is made up of 17 amino acids. Germline CDR1 and CDR2: SEHNR and FQNEAQ (reference sequence). This chain's CDR3 is CASSPGGQRIAVEKVFF. The DNA for the CDR3 is TGTGCCAGCAGCCCAGGGGGACAGAGGATTGCTGTAGAAAAGGTGTTTTTT.

The chain uses TRBV20-1 and TRBJ2-7, with 13 bases identical to TRBD2. Germline CDR1 and CDR2: DFQATT and SNEGSKA (reference sequence). This CDR3 region has 17 residues. The CDR3 nucleotides are TGCTGCGCTAGAGCACTAGCGGGAGGGCCTGCGGCCTACGAGCAGTACTTC. Its translation is CCARALAGGPAAYEQYF.

Many counts were recorded for this clonotype. The rearrangement joins TRBV5-1 to TRBJ1-3; 7 bases line up with TRBD1. CDR3 length: 14 amino acids. Germline CDR1 and CDR2: SGHRS and YFSETQ. J was trimmed by 8 bases and V by 4 bases; bases with no gene match: 9. CDR3 sequence (DNA): TGCGCCAGCAGCGCGGGACAGCTGGAGTACACCATATATTTT. This encodes CASSAGQLEYTIYF.

This clonotype came up many times. The chain recombines TRBV20-1 with TRBJ2-1, with TRBD2 matching over 7 bases. This CDR3 has 15 amino acids. V dropped 2 bases and J dropped 3; count of bases not matched to a gene: 7. Germline CDR1 DFQATT, CDR2 SNEGSKA (reference sequence). The DNA of the CDR3 is TGCAGTGCTAGATCCTCTAGCGGCTTCTACAATGAGCAGTTCTTC. It yields the protein CSARSSSGFYNEQFF.

This clonotype was picked up many times. The chain uses TRBV12-3 or TRBV12-4 and TRBJ2-5; D is perhaps TRBD1 (5 bases). V was cut by 1 base and J by 2 bases, with 8 bases left in between. The CDR3 consists of 14 residues. CDR3 sequence: CASSLDDRQETQYF. The CDR3 DNA reads TGTGCCAGCAGTTTAGACGACAGACAAGAGACCCAGTACTTC.

This clonotype has just a few counts. The V gene is TRBV30, the J gene TRBJ2-7; D perhaps matches TRBD1 (5 bases). The germline gives CDR1 GTSNPN, CDR2 SVGIG (reference sequence). The CDR3 has 15 amino acids. Trimming stripped 4 bases from V and 6 bases from J, with 22 bases between. The DNA of the CDR3 is TGTGCCTGGATCCATAGGGGTAGAGAGAGAGGCGAGCAGTACTTC. This gives the protein CAWIHRGRERGEQYF.

This clonotype was counted at least ten times. The chain couples TRBV27 to TRBJ2-7, with D maybe TRBD2 (6 bases). The V end was cut by 2 bases, the J end by 0 bases, with 20 bases between. Looked up from germline, CDR1 is MNHEY and CDR2 is SMNVEV (reference sequence). This CDR3 region has 18 residues. The CDR3 nucleotides are TGTGCCAGCAGTTTACCCGTGAGCGGGTCCTTCGGCTCCTACGAGCAGTACTTC. Its protein is CASSLPVSGSFGSYEQYF.

At least ten counts were recorded for this clonotype. The genes are TRBV5-4 and TRBJ2-2; D gene unclear. V was clipped by 2 bases and J by 2 bases, with 10 bases between them. CDR1 is SGHNT, CDR2 YYREEE, per germline (reference sequence). The CDR3 totals 15 residues. CDR3 in amino acids: CASSFGDSNTGELFF. In DNA, the CDR3 is TGTGCCAGCAGCTTTGGGGATTCAAACACCGGGGAGCTGTTTTTT.

This clonotype was observed many times. The chain is built from TRBV5-6 and TRBJ1-3; no clear D gene. The V gene lost 5 bases and the J gene lost 0 bases, with 12 bases spanning the gap. The CDR3 spans 15 residues. Germline V gene lookup returns CDR1 SGHDT and CDR2 YYEEEE. Here the CDR3 reads CASSYDGNSGNTIYF. CDR3 nucleotide sequence: TGTGCCAGCAGTTATGACGGAAACTCTGGAAACACCATATATTTT.

The chain links TRBV5-1 to TRBJ2-2; no firm D call. Germline CDR1 reads SGHRS; CDR2 reads YFSETQ. The CDR3 sequence is 14 residues long. V lost 6 bases and J lost 6, with 15 bases in between. CDR3 loop: CASTPAILPGELFF. In DNA, the CDR3 is TGCGCCAGCACCCCCGCTATCCTCCCCGGGGAGCTGTTTTTT.